The 32 T cell receptor beta chains below all came from one sample that was sequenced in a study of cytomegalovirus exposure and HLA in healthy donors. Use of 60 Vbeta and 13 Jbeta primers characterized the PCR. The assay was immunoSEQ multiplex PCR, and TCRdb's table has in-frame clones only and misses some. Here the sample spans approximately 210,000 clones, roughly 77% being singletons. Sequencing was done on a sample of PBMCs. All receptors derive from a male donor in good health and CMV-seropositive.

The gene calls are TRBV19 and TRBJ2-7; a possible D gene is TRBD2 (6 bases). Germline V gene sequence: CDR1 LNHDA, CDR2 SQIVND (reference sequence). Trimming cost V 5 bases and J 2 bases, with 10 bases left between them. The CDR3 loop spans 13 amino acids. The CDR3 nucleotides are TGTGCCAGTAGTTACCAGCGGGCCTACGAGCAGTACTTC. Encoded protein: CASSYQRAYEQYF. Looking up the rest from reference TRBV19 and TRBJ2-7 gives the full variable domain: DGGITQSPKYLFRKEGQNVTLSCEQNLNHDAMYWYRQDPGQGLRLIYYSQIVNDFQKGDIAEGYSVSREKKESFPLTVTSAQKNPTAFYLCASSYQRAYEQYFGPGTRLTVT.

The gene calls are TRBV5-1 and TRBJ2-7; 7 bases are a match to TRBD2. CDR1 SGHRS and CDR2 YFSETQ come from the germline V gene. The CDR3 runs 15 residues. Trimming at V came to 4 bases and at J to 1 base, leaving 8 bases not matched to a gene. The CDR3 region has the DNA TGCGCCAGCAGCCCGGGGGGAGGAAATTCCTACGAGCAGTACTTC. Protein sequence: CASSPGGGNSYEQYF.

The J gene is TRBJ1-1, the V gene TRBV7-3, with D tentatively TRBD1 (6 bases). Germline values: CDR1 SGHTA, CDR2 FQGTGA. This CDR3 has 13 amino acids. Trimming left V 4 bases short and J 4 bases short, with 10 bases between. The DNA for the CDR3 is TGTGCCAGCAGCTACAGGGTTACCACTGAAGCTTTCTTT. Protein product: CASSYRVTTEAFF.

In its sample, this clone was seen once. The chain has TRBV7-2 and TRBJ2-7, with D unresolved. The length of the CDR3 is 14 residues. CDR1 is SGHTA and CDR2 is FQGNSA in the germline V gene. V was shortened by 5 bases and J by 2 bases, with 13 bases between the two germline ends. CDR3 coding DNA: TGTGCCAGCAGCCTGACTTCCGGCCCCTACGAGCAGTACTTC. Amino acids: CASSLTSGPYEQYF.

This clone was observed a few times. V usage is TRBV6-6 and J usage is TRBJ1-3; 8 bases map to TRBD1. The CDR3 has 14 residues. V lost 6 bases, J lost 0 bases, and 1 base stayed unmatched. The germline V gene has CDR1 MNHNY and CDR2 SVGAGI (reference sequence). The CDR3 spells CASRTGGSGNTIYF. CDR3 DNA sequence: TGTGCCAGCAGAACAGGGGGCTCTGGAAACACCATATATTTT.

The chain combines TRBV7-8 with TRBJ2-7; 8 nucleotides agree with TRBD2. In germline, CDR1 is SGHVS, CDR2 FQNEAQ. V shed 10 bases and J 3 bases; nucleotides not matched to a gene: 8. The CDR3 contains 13 residues. CDR3 residues: CAIPSGSYYEQYF. CDR3 nucleotide sequence: TGTGCCATCCCTAGCGGGTCGTACTACGAGCAGTACTTC.

The J gene is TRBJ1-5, the V gene TRBV21-1. TRBV21-1 is shown as a pseudogene. The CDR3 is made up of 18 amino acids. CDR3: CASSRTLRRGSKDQPQHF. The CDR3 region has the DNA TGTGCCAGCAGCAGAACGCTACGGAGGGGCAGCAAAGATCAGCCCCAGCATTTT.

This clone was detected a few times. V is TRBV2 and J is TRBJ1-6, with a possible D match to TRBD1 (6 bases). The ends were cut back, 0 bases at V and 13 bases at J, with 13 bases in the middle. From germline, CDR1 is SNHLY and CDR2 FYNNEI. The CDR3 totals 14 residues. The CDR3 DNA sequence: TGTGCCAGCAGTGAAGCGCTTCAGGGGTTTCCCCTCCACTTT. This sequence encodes CASSEALQGFPLHF.

This clone was recorded a few times. The chain joins TRBV4-2 to TRBJ1-2, with D uncertain. CDR1 is LGHNA and CDR2 is YNFKEQ in the germline V gene. Trimming removed 3 bases from V and 4 bases from J, with 12 bases in between. The CDR3 consists of 14 residues. The chain's CDR3 is CASSQEQTSYGYTF. The CDR3 nucleotides are TGTGCCAGCAGCCAGGAACAGACCTCCTATGGCTACACCTTC.

The genes are TRBV11-1 and TRBJ2-3; D possibly corresponds to TRBD1 (6 bases). The germline gives CDR1 SGHAT, CDR2 FQDESV (reference sequence). The CDR3 length is 17 residues. V was shortened by 3 bases and J by 1 base, with 17 bases between the two germline ends. Here the CDR3 reads CASSFRARGSGTDTQYF. DNA of the CDR3: TGTGCCAGCAGCTTCAGGGCGAGGGGGAGCGGCACAGATACGCAGTATTTT.

This chain connects TRBV5-1 to TRBJ2-6; D possibly corresponds to TRBD1 (6 bases). V was clipped by 6 bases and J by 0 bases, with 16 bases between them. Germline V CDR1 and CDR2: SGHRS, YFSETQ. This CDR3 is 17 amino acids long. This CDR3 is CASTLRDTTSGANVLTF. As DNA, the CDR3 is TGCGCCAGCACCCTCCGGGACACCACCTCTGGGGCCAACGTCCTGACTTTC.

Only a few counts were recorded for this clone. The CDR3 coding sequence is TGTGCCAGCAGCTACCAATTCGGGGTTAACTATGGCTACACCTTC. This gives the protein CASSYQFGVNYGYTF. The V gene is TRBV7-2, the J gene TRBJ1-2; D is ambiguous. V lost 4 bases and J 1 base, leaving 13 bases between the germline ends. CDR1 and CDR2 (germline): SGHTA, FQGNSA. This CDR3 is 15 amino acids long.

The chain has TRBV28 and TRBJ1-2; 7 bases are a match to TRBD1. This CDR3 is built from 15 residues. CDR1 is MDHEN, CDR2 SYDVKM, per germline. V shed 7 bases and J 4 bases; nucleotides not matched to a gene: 12. CDR3 loop: CASTPPDRPVYGYTF. CDR3 coding DNA: TGTGCCAGCACCCCGCCGGACAGGCCCGTCTATGGCTACACCTTC.

The rearrangement links TRBV28 to TRBJ2-3; D uncertain. CDR3 length equals 12 residues. Deletions cut 3 bases from V and 8 bases from J, with 9 bases between. Germline values: CDR1 MDHEN, CDR2 SYDVKM. The CDR3 DNA reads TGTGCCAGCAGTTTTTCAACGAGTACGCAGTATTTT. Encoded protein: CASSFSTSTQYF.

This clone was observed once. The chain links TRBV7-9 to TRBJ2-5; TRBD2 matches at 8 bases. Germline V gene sequence: CDR1 SEHNR, CDR2 FQNEAQ (reference sequence). The CDR3 is made up of 16 amino acids. V shed 5 bases and J 3 bases; nucleotides not matched to a gene: 11. The CDR3 bases are TGTGCCAGCAGCCCCTGGCAGGCGGGAGGCAAAGAGACCCAGTACTTC. It codes for CASSPWQAGGKETQYF.

This chain connects TRBV15 to TRBJ2-5, with 7 bases aligning to TRBD1. The CDR3 loop spans 16 amino acids. Looked up from germline, CDR1 is LNHNV and CDR2 is YYDKDF (reference sequence). The junction had 7 bases not matched to a gene; V was cut back by 1 base and J by 2 bases. CDR3 coding DNA: TGTGCCACCAGCAGAGGGACAGGTGGGGTTCAAGAGACCCAGTACTTC. Its translation: CATSRGTGGVQETQYF.

The V call is TRBV23-1, the J call TRBJ2-7; TRBD1 aligns across 10 bases. TRBV23-1 is reported as an ORF; its role is uncertain. This CDR3 is built from 14 residues. J was trimmed by 3 bases and V by 8 bases; bases with no gene match: 7. CDR3 bases: TGCGCCAGCCCCCCGGGGACAGGGGACTACGAGCAGTACTTC. This sequence encodes CASPPGTGDYEQYF.

This CDR3 reads CASSQSLAGGGSTDTQYF. Written as DNA, the CDR3 is TGTGCCAGCAGCCAAAGTCTAGCGGGAGGGGGGAGTACAGATACGCAGTATTTT. This chain joins TRBV4-2 and TRBJ2-3; 12 nucleotides line up with TRBD2. This CDR3 comprises 18 residues. From germline, CDR1 is LGHNA and CDR2 YNFKEQ. Unmatched junction bases numbered 9, after V lost 2 bases and J lost 3 bases.

This chain links TRBV4-2 with TRBJ1-3; 7 positions match TRBD1. In germline, CDR1 is LGHNA, CDR2 YNFKEQ. V lost 1 base and J lost 0; bases outside the gene matches: 9. CDR3 length: 18 amino acids. DNA of the CDR3: TGTGCCAGCAGCCAAGTGGGGGACAGCCCTCTCTCTGGAAACACCATATATTTT. This sequence encodes CASSQVGDSPLSGNTIYF.

CDR3 DNA: TGTGCCAGCAGCTTGGGGGGGGACTACGAGCAGTACTTC. Translation: CASSLGGDYEQYF. The rearrangement joins TRBV11-2 to TRBJ2-7, with 7 positions matching TRBD2. The CDR3 contains 13 residues. V shed 3 bases, J shed 3 bases, and the junction held 2 bases outside the gene matches. Germline V gene sequence: CDR1 SGHAT, CDR2 FQNNGV.

Comment on this clone: The junction and the germline gene differ at one end; a read error may be behind it. The chain is built from TRBV7-9 and TRBJ2-7, with unresolved D. Germline assignment: CDR1 SEHNR and CDR2 FQNEAQ (reference sequence). This CDR3 is 12 amino acids long. The chain's CDR3 is CSSSLDDTEQYF. The CDR3 DNA sequence: TGTTCCAGCAGCTTAGATGACACCGAGCAGTACTTC.

The count of this clone is one. The chain is built from TRBV7-2 and TRBJ2-2; TRBD2 agrees at 10 bases. In germline, CDR1 is SGHTA, CDR2 FQGNSA. The CDR3 consists of 17 residues. J gave up 5 bases and V 1 base, and 7 bases lay outside the gene matches. The CDR3 DNA sequence: TGTGCCAGCAGCTTAGACAGCGGGGGGGCCCGGACCGGGGAGCTGTTTTTT. This sequence encodes CASSLDSGGARTGELFF.

The J gene is TRBJ2-2, the V gene TRBV5-1; 8 bases line up with TRBD2. The CDR3 length is 14 residues. J was trimmed by 5 bases and V by 4 bases; bases with no gene match: 4. CDR1 is SGHRS and CDR2 is YFSETQ in the germline V gene. The CDR3 here is CASSRGGPTGELFF. The CDR3, as DNA: TGCGCCAGCAGCCGCGGGGGGCCGACCGGGGAGCTGTTTTTT.

This clone was detected once. The chain has TRBV7-3 and TRBJ2-3; 14 bases line up with TRBD2. The CDR3 covers 17 residues. CDR1 is SGHTA, CDR2 FQGTGA, per germline. With 5 bases clipped from V and 5 bases from J, the junction kept 9 bases outside the gene matches. The CDR3 here is CASSPRLAGGGEDTQYF. CDR3 nucleotide sequence: TGTGCCAGCAGCCCCCGACTAGCGGGAGGGGGAGAAGATACGCAGTATTTT.

This clone was counted once. Relative to the germline gene, one junction end is altered; a read error may explain this. Other nucleotide sequences in the sample specify the same CDR3. The gene calls are TRBV7-6 and TRBJ1-2; 9 nucleotides match TRBD1. In germline, CDR1 is SGHVS, CDR2 FNYEAQ. The CDR3 sequence is 13 residues long. The CDR3 loop reads CASSGTGNYGYTF. The CDR3 DNA reads TGCGCCAGCTCCGGGACAGGGAACTATGGCTACACCTTC.

The J gene is TRBJ2-1, the V gene TRBV19; 7 nucleotides agree with TRBD2. J lost 3 bases, V lost 1 base, and 6 bases had no gene match. Germline V gene data show CDR1 as LNHDA and CDR2 as SQIVND (reference sequence). This CDR3 region has 16 residues. CDR3 residues: CASSIVATSLYNEQFF. The CDR3 DNA is TGTGCCAGTAGTATAGTGGCGACTAGCCTCTACAATGAGCAGTTCTTC.

The chain uses TRBV9 and TRBJ1-6; 9 bases are shared with TRBD1. Trimming cost V 2 bases and J 7 bases; bases outside gene matches: 4. This CDR3 contains 15 residues. Looked up from germline, CDR1 is SGDLS and CDR2 is YYNGEE. In nucleotides, the CDR3 is TGTGCCAGCAGCGTTTTGGGACAGGGCAATTCACCCCTCCACTTT. This gives the protein CASSVLGQGNSPLHF.

This rearrangement joins TRBV18 to TRBJ2-6, with D possibly matching TRBD2 (7 bases). V lost 2 bases and J lost 4, with 18 bases in between. Germline assignment: CDR1 KGHSH and CDR2 LQKENI. This CDR3 contains 18 residues. CDR3 in DNA: TGTGCCAGCTCACCATGGGGGGGCGCAGGTTCCGGGGCCAACGTCCTGACTTTC. This sequence encodes CASSPWGGAGSGANVLTF.

V and J are TRBV7-2 and TRBJ1-5; tentatively, D is TRBD1 (5 bases). This CDR3 has 14 residues. Trimming removed 10 bases at V and 0 bases at J, with 13 bases between. Germline-derived CDR1 and CDR2 are SGHTA and FQGNSA. For the CDR3, the DNA is TGTGCCACGGCCGGGGGACCTAGCAATCAGCCCCAGCATTTT. Protein: CATAGGPSNQPQHF. Based on the CDR3 plus reference TRBV7-2 and TRBJ1-5, the full variable domain is GAGVSQSPSNKVTEKGKDVELRCDPISGHTALYWYRQSLGQGLEFLIYFQGNSAPDKSGLPSDRFSAERTGGSVSTLTIQRTQQEDSAVYLCATAGGPSNQPQHFGDGTRLSIL.

This chain uses TRBV28 with TRBJ2-3, with a tentative D call TRBD1 (6 bases). The CDR3 runs 18 residues. Germline V gives CDR1 MDHEN, CDR2 SYDVKM. V gave up 1 base and J gave up 0 bases, with 17 bases separating them. Written as DNA, the CDR3 is TGTGCCAGCAGTTTATACCCAGGGGCTATCCCTAGCACAGATACGCAGTATTTT. This codes for CASSLYPGAIPSTDTQYF.

The CDR3 DNA reads TGTGCCAGTAGCGTTTCCGGACAGGGTGTTACGGCGAGATTCCCCCAGCATTTT. Translating gives CASSVSGQGVTARFPQHF. The gene calls are TRBV19 and TRBJ1-5, with 8 bases aligning to TRBD1. CDR3 length: 18 amino acids. The V gene end was trimmed by 6 bases and the J gene end by 10 bases; junction bases not matched to a gene: 23. Germline values: CDR1 LNHDA, CDR2 SQIVND (reference sequence).

The chain is built from TRBV4-1 and TRBJ2-2; the D gene is possibly TRBD1 (5 bases). V lost 5 bases to trimming and J lost 4 bases, with 14 bases between them. The CDR3 sequence is 15 residues long. CDR1 and CDR2 (germline): MGHRA, YSYEKL. The CDR3 DNA is TGCGCCAGCAGCGCGACAGTGCCGGGCACCGGGGAGCTGTTTTTT. This sequence encodes CASSATVPGTGELFF.